One sample yielded the 8 T cell receptor beta chains listed below, sequenced in a study of cytomegalovirus exposure and HLA in healthy donors. With 60 Vbeta and 13 Jbeta primers, the PCR was carried out. Repertoires were generated with immunoSEQ multiplex PCR, while TCRdb's copy carries only in-frame clones and drops some. The profile shows about 160,000 clones, roughly 79% of them singletons. The material sequenced was PBMCs. All receptors derive from a woman between 40 and 55 years old in good health and CMV-seropositive.

The chain joins TRBV5-1 to TRBJ2-7; TRBD1 matches 7 bases. Germline V gene sequence: CDR1 SGHRS, CDR2 YFSETQ. The CDR3 is 12 amino acids. V lost 0 bases and J lost 7; bases outside the gene matches: 1. CDR3 residues: CASSLEQGEQYF. The CDR3 DNA sequence: TGCGCCAGCAGCTTGGAACAGGGGGAGCAGTACTTC.

The chain joins TRBV29-1 to TRBJ2-3, with D possibly matching TRBD2 (5 bases). Germline V CDR1 and CDR2: SQVTM, ANQGSEA. The CDR3 sequence is 13 residues long. Trimming pared 2 bases from V and 5 bases from J, leaving 11 bases between. CDR3 nucleotides: TGCAGCGTTGAAAAAGGGAGTGGAGATACGCAGTATTTT. Residues: CSVEKGSGDTQYF.

This chain links TRBV20-1 with TRBJ2-5, with D hard to call. The end of the DNA is better explained by TRBJ2-7, so the J call may be wrong. Germline V gene lookup returns CDR1 DFQATT and CDR2 SNEGSKA (reference sequence). CDR3 length equals 11 residues. The chain's CDR3 is CSASSIYEQYF. CDR3 DNA sequence: TGCAGTGCTAGTTCGATCTACGAGCAGTACTTC.

This rearrangement joins TRBV19 to TRBJ1-1; tentative D call: TRBD1 (6 bases). There are 13 residues in the CDR3. V was pared by 6 bases and J by 4 bases, with 12 bases between. Germline assignment: CDR1 LNHDA and CDR2 SQIVND (reference sequence). The CDR3 DNA reads TGTGCCAGTAGAAAAGCAGGGGCCACTGAAGCTTTCTTT. Protein product: CASRKAGATEAFF.

This chain connects TRBV7-2 to TRBJ2-1, with 15 bases that match TRBD2. Germline V CDR1 and CDR2: SGHTA, FQGNSA. The CDR3 runs 17 residues. V lost 7 bases and J lost 4; bases outside the gene matches: 8. In DNA, the CDR3 is TGTGCCAGCACCTCGGGGACTAGCGGGGGGTCATACAATGAGCAGTTCTTC. It yields the protein CASTSGTSGGSYNEQFF.

The chain uses TRBV11-1 and TRBJ2-7, with TRBD1 matching over 9 bases. Germline V gene sequence: CDR1 SGHAT, CDR2 FQDESV (reference sequence). The CDR3 contains 13 residues. V lost 5 bases and J lost 3; bases outside the gene matches: 2. The CDR3, as DNA: TGTGCCAGCAGCCCGGACAGGGGCTACGAGCAGTACTTC. As protein: CASSPDRGYEQYF.

The CDR3 spells CASSLAGTPEAFF. The CDR3 DNA is TGTGCCAGCAGCTTGGCCGGGACACCAGAAGCTTTCTTT. V is TRBV5-6 and J is TRBJ1-1; D might be TRBD1 (6 bases). This CDR3 is built from 13 residues. CDR1 is SGHDT and CDR2 is YYEEEE in the germline V gene. V was shortened by 0 bases and J by 8 bases, with 11 bases between the two germline ends.

The V and J genes are TRBV2 and TRBJ2-5, with 9 bases lining up with TRBD1. Germline loops: CDR1 SNHLY, CDR2 FYNNEI. V trimming: 6 bases; J trimming: 5 bases; junction bases outside the gene matches: 10. The CDR3 spans 15 residues. In DNA, the CDR3 is TGTGCCAGCAGCGCCGGGACAGGGTCTTGGGAGACCCAGTACTTC. Translating gives CASSAGTGSWETQYF.